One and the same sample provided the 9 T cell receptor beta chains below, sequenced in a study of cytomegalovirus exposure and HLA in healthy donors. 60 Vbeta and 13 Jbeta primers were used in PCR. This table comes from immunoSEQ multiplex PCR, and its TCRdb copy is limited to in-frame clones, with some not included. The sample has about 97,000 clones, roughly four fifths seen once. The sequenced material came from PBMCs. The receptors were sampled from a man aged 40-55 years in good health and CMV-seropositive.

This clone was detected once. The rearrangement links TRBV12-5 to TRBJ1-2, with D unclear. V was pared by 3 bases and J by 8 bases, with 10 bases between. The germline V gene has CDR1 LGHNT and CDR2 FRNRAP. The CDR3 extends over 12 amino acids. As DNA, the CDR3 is TGTGCTAGTGGTTTTGCCGGTGAGGGCTACACCTTC. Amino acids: CASGFAGEGYTF.

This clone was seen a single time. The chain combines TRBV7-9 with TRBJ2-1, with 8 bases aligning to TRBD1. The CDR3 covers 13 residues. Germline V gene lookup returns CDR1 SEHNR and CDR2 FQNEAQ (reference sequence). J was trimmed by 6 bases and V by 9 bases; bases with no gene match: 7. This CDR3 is CARDRVSSNEQFF. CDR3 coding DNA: TGTGCCAGGGACAGGGTTTCTAGCAATGAGCAGTTCTTC.

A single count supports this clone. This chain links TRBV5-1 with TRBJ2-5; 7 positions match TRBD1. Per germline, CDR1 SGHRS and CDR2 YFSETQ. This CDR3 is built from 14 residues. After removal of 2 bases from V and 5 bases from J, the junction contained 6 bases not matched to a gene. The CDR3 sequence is CASSFTGVGETQYF. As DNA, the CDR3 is TGCGCCAGCAGCTTTACAGGGGTCGGGGAGACCCAGTACTTC.

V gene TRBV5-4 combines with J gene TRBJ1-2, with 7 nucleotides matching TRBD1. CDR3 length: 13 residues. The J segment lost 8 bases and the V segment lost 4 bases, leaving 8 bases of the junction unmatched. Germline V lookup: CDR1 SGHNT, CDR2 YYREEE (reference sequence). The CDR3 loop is CASSDLTGPGYTF. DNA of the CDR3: TGTGCCAGCAGCGACCTGACAGGGCCGGGCTACACCTTC.

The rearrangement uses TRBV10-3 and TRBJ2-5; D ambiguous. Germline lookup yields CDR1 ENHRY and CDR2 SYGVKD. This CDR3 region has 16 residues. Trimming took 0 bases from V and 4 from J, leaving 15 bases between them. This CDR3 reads CAISESERLEVETQYF. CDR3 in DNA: TGTGCCATCAGTGAGTCCGAGAGGTTAGAGGTAGAGACCCAGTACTTC.

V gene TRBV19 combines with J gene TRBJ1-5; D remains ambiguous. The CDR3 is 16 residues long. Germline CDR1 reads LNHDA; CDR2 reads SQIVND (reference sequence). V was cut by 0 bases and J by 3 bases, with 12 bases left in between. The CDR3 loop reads CASSIDRGTYNQPQHF. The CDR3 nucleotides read TGTGCCAGTAGTATAGACCGCGGAACTTACAATCAGCCCCAGCATTTT.

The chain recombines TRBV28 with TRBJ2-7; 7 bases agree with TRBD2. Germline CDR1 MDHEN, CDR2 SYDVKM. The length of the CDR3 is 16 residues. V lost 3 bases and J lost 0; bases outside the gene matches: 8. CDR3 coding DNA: TGTGCCAGCAGTTTGGGAGGGGCTAGCGCCTCCTACGAGCAGTACTTC. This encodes CASSLGGASASYEQYF.

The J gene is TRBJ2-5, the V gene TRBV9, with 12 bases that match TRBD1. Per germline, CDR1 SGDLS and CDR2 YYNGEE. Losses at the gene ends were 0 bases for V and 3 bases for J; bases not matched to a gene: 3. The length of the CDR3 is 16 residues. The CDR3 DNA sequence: TGTGCCAGCAGCGTAGAGGGGACAGGGGGCGAAGAGACCCAGTACTTC. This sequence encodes CASSVEGTGGEETQYF.

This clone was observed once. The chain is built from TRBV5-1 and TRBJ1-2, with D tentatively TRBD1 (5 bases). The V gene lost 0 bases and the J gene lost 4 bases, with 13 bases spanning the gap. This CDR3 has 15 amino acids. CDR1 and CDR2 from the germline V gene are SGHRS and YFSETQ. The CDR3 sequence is CASSLVRGSGYGYTF. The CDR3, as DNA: TGCGCCAGCAGCTTGGTTAGGGGTTCAGGCTATGGCTACACCTTC.